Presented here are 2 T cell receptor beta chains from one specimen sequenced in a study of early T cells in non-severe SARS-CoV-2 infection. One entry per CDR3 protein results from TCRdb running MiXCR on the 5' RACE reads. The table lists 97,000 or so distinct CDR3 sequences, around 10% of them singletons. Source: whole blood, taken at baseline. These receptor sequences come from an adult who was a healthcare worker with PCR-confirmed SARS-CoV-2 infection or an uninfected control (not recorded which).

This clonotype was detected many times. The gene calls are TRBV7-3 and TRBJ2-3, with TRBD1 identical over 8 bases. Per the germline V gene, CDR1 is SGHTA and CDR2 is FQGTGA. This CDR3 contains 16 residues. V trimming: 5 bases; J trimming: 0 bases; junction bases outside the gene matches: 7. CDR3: CASSLQGAASTDTQYF. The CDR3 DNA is TGTGCCAGCAGCCTTCAGGGGGCGGCTAGCACAGATACGCAGTATTTT.

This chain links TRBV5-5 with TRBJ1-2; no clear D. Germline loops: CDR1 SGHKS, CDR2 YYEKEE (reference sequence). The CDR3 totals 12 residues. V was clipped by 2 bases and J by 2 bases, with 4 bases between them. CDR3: CASSFDNYGYTF. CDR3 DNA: TGTGCCAGCAGCTTTGACAACTATGGCTACACCTTC.